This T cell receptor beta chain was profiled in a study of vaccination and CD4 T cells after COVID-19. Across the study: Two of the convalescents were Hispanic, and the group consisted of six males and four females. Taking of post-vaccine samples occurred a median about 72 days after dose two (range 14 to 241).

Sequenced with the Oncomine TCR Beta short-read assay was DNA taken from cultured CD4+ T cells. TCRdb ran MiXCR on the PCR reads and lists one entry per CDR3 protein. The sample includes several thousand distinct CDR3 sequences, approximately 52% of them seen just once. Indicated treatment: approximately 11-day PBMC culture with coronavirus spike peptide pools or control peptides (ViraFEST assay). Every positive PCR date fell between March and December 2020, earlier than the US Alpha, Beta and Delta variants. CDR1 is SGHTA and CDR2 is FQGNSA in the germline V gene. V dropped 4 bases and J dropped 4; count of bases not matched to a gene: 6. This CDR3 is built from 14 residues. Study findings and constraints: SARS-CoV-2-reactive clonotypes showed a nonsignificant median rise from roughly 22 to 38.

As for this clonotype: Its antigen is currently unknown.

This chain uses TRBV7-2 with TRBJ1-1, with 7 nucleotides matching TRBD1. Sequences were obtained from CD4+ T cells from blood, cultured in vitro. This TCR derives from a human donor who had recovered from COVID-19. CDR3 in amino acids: CASSSIQGGTEAFF. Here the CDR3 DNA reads TGTGCCAGCAGCTCAATTCAGGGGGGCACTGAAGCTTTCTTT.